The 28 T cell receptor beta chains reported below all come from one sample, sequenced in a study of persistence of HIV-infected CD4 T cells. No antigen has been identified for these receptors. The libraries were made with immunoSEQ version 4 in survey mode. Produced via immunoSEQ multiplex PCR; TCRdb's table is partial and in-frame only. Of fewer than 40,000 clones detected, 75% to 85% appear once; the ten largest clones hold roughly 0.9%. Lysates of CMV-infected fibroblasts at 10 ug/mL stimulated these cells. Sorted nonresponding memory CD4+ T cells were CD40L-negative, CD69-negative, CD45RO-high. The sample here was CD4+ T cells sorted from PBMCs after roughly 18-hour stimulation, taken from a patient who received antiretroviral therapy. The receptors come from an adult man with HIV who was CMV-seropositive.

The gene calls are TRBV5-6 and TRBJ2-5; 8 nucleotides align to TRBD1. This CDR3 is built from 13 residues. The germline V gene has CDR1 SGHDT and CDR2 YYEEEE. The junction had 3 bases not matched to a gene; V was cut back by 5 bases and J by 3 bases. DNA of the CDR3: TGTGCCAGCAGGTTGACAGGGGAAGAGACCCAGTACTTC. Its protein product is CASRLTGEETQYF.

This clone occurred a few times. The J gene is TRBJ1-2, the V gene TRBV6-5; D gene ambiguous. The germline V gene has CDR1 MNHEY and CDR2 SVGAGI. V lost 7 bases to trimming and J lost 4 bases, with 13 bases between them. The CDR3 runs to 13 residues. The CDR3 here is CASTPRPFYGYTF. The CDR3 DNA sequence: TGTGCCAGCACACCCAGGCCCTTCTATGGCTACACCTTC.

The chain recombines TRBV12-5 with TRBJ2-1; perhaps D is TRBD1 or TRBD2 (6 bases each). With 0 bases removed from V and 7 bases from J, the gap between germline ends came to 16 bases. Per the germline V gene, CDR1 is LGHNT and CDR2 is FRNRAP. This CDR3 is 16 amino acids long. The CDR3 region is CASGLVVNGGQNEQFF. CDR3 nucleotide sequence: TGTGCTAGTGGTTTGGTAGTAAACGGGGGCCAAAATGAGCAGTTCTTC.

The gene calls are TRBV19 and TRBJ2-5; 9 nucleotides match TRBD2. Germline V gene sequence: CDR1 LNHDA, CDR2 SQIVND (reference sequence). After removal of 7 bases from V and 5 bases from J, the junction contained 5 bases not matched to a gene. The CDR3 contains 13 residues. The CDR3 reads CASMASGVETQYF. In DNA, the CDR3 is TGTGCCAGTATGGCTAGCGGGGTTGAGACCCAGTACTTC.

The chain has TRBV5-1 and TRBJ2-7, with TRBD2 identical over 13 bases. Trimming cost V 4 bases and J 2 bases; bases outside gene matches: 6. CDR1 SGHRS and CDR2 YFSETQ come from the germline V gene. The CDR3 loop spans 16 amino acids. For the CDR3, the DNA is TGCGCCAGCAGCAGGACTAGCGGGGGCCGAACCTACGAGCAGTACTTC. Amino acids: CASSRTSGGRTYEQYF.

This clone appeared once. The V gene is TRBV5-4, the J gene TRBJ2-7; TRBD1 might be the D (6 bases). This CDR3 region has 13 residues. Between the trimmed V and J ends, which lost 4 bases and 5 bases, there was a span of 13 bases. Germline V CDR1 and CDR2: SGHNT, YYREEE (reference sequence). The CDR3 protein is CASSTPTGNEQYF. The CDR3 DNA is TGTGCCAGCAGCACACCGACAGGAAACGAGCAGTACTTC.

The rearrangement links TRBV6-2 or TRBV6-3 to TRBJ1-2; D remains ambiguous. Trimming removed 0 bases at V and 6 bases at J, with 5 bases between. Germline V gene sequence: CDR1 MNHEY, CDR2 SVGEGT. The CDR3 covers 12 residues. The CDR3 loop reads CASSYSSHGYTF. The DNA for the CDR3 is TGTGCCAGCAGTTACTCGTCCCATGGCTACACCTTC.

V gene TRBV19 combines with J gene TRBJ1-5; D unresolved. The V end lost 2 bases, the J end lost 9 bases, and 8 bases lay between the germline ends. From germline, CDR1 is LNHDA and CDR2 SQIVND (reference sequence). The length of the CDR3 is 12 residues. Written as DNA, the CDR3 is TGTGCCAGTAGTATACCCTCAGGGCCCCAGCATTTT. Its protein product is CASSIPSGPQHF.

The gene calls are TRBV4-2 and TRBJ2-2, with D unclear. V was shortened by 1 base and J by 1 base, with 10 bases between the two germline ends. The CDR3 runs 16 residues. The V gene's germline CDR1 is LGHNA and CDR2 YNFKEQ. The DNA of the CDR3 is TGTGCCAGCAGCCAAGGGGTAGGGTGGAACACCGGGGAGCTGTTTTTT. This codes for CASSQGVGWNTGELFF.

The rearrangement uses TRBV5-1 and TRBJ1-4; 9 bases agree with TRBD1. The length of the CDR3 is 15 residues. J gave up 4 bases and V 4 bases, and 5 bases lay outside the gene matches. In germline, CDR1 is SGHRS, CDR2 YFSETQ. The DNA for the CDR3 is TGCGCCAGCAGCGCCGGACAGGGGATTAATGAAAAACTGTTTTTT. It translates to CASSAGQGINEKLFF.

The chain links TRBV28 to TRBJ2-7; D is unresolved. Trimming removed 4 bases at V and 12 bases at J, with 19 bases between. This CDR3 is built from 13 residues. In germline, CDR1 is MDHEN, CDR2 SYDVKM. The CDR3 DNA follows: TGTGCCAGCAGTTCGGCGGAATTTACAAGATGGTACTTC. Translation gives CASSSAEFTRWYF.

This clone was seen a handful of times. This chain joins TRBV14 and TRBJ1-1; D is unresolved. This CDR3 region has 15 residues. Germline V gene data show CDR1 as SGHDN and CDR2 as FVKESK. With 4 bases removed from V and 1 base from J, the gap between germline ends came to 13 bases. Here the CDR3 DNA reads TGTGCCAGCAGCCCCCAATTTGGGCGGAACACTGAAGCTTTCTTT. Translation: CASSPQFGRNTEAFF.

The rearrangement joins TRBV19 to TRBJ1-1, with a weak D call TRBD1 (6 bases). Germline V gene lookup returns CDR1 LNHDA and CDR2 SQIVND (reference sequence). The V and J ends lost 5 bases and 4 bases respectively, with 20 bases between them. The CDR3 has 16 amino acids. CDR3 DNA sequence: TGTGCCAGTAGTGCGGGTGAAGGGGGGCGGGGCACTGAAGCTTTCTTT. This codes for CASSAGEGGRGTEAFF.

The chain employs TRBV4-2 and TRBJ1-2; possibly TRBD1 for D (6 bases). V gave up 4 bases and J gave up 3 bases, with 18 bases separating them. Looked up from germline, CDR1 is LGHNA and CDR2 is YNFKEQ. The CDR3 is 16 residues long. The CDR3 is CASSPHHTGSDYGYTF. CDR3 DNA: TGTGCCAGCAGCCCGCATCATACAGGGAGTGACTATGGCTACACCTTC.

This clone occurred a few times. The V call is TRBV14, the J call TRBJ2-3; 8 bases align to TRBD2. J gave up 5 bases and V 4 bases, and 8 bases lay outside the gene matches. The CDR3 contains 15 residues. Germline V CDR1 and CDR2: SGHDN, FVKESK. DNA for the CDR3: TGTGCCAGCAGCCTGAAACGGGGGGGCCGAGATACGCAGTATTTT. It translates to CASSLKRGGRDTQYF.

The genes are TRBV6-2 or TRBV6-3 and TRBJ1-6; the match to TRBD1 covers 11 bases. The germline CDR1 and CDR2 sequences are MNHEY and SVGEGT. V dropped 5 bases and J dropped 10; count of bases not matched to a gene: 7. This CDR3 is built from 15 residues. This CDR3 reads CASSPRDRGSSPLHF. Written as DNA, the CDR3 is TGTGCCAGCAGTCCCCGGGACAGGGGGAGCTCACCCCTCCACTTT.

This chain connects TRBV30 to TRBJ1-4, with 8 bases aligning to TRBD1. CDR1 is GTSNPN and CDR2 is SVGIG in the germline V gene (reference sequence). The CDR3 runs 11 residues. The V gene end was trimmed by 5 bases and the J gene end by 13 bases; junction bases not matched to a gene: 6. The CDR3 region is CAWGTGFRLFF. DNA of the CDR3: TGTGCCTGGGGGACAGGTTTCCGACTGTTTTTT.

The CDR3, as DNA: TGTGCCAGCAGTTACAGGGTCTCTGGTCAGCCCCAGCATTTT. It yields the protein CASSYRVSGQPQHF. The V gene is TRBV6-5, the J gene TRBJ1-5; no firm D call. The CDR3 runs 14 residues. CDR1 is MNHEY, CDR2 SVGAGI, per germline. V lost 2 bases to trimming and J lost 6 bases, with 11 bases between them.

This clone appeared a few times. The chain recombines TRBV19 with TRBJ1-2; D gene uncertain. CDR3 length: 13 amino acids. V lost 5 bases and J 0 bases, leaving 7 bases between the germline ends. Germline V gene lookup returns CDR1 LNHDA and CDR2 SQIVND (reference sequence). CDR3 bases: TGTGCCAGTAGTGTTCAGTCTAACTATGGCTACACCTTC. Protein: CASSVQSNYGYTF.

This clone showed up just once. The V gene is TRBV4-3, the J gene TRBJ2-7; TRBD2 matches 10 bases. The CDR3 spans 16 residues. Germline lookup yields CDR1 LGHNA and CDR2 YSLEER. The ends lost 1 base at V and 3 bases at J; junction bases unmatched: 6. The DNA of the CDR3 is TGCGCCAGCAGCCAAGGGCTAGCGGGGGAACACTACGAGCAGTACTTC. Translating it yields CASSQGLAGEHYEQYF.

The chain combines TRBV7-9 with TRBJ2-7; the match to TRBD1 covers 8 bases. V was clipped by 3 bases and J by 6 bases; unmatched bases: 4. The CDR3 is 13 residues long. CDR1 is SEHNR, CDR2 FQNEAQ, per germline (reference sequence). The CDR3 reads CASSLDRVGEQYF. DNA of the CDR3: TGTGCCAGCAGCTTGGACAGGGTTGGCGAGCAGTACTTC.

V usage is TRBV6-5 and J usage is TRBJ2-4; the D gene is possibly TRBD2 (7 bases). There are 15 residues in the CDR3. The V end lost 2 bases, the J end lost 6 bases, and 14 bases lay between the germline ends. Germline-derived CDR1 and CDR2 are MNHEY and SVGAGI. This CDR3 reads CASSYGTSGGNIQYF. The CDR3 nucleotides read TGTGCCAGCAGTTACGGGACATCGGGAGGAAACATTCAGTACTTC.

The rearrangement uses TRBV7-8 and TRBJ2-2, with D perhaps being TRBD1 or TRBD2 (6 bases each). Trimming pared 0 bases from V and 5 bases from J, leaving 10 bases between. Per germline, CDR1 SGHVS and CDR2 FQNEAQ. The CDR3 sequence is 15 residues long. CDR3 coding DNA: TGTGCCAGCAGCTTAGCGGGGGGCATGACCGGGGAGCTGTTTTTT. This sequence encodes CASSLAGGMTGELFF.

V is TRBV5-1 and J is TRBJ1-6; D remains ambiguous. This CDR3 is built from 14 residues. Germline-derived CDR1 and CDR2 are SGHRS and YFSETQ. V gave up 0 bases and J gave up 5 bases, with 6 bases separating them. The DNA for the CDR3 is TGCGCCAGCAGCTTGGGGACTGATAATTCACCCCTCCACTTT. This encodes CASSLGTDNSPLHF.

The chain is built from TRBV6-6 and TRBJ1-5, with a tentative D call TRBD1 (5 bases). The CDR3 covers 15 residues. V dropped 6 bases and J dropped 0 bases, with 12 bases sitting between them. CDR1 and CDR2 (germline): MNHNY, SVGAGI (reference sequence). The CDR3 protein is CASRLDSNSNQPQHF. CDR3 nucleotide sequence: TGTGCCAGCAGACTCGACAGTAATAGCAATCAGCCCCAGCATTTT.

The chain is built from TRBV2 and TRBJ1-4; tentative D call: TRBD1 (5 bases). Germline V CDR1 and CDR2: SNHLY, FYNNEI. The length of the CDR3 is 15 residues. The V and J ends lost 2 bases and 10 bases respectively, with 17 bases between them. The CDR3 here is CASSELIPRGGKLFF. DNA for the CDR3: TGTGCCAGCAGTGAATTAATCCCACGGGGGGGAAAACTGTTTTTT.

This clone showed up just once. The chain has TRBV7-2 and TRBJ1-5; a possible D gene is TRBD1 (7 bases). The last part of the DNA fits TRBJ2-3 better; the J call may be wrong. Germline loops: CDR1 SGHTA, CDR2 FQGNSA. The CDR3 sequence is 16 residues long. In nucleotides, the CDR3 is TGTGCCAGCAGCTTAGTGGCAGGGGGGAGCAATCAGCCCCAGTATTTT. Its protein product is CASSLVAGGSNQPQYF.

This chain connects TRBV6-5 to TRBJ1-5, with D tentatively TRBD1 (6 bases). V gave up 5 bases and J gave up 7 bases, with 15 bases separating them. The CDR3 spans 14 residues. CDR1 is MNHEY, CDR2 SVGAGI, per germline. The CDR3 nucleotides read TGTGCCAGCAGTCTACAGGGAGTAGGGCAGCCCCAGCATTTT. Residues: CASSLQGVGQPQHF.